This is a list of T cell receptor beta chains from one sample in a study of blood T cell repertoires in COVID-19. Sequencing used immunoSEQ multiplex PCR; TCRdb keeps in-frame clones, though not all of them. The sample contains 150,000 to 200,000 clones, 75% to 90% of which appear only once. Source material: peripheral blood. Every receptor here comes from a human donor in a cohort sampled during active COVID-19. CDR3s leave out the opening cysteine and the closing phenylalanine or tryptophan.

V gene	J gene	CDR3 protein
TRBV29-1	TRBJ1-4	SVAGVGEKLF
TRBV7-2	TRBJ2-3	ASSQIDTQY
TRBV7-6	TRBJ2-3	ASSPPPSGGYTDTQY
TRBV7-3	TRBJ2-2	ASSLGGAGGNTGELF
TRBV7-6	TRBJ2-7	ASSLDGATDYEQY
TRBV18	TRBJ2-3	ACYPGSSSTDTQY
TRBV6-5	TRBJ1-6	ASSYSQGAYNSPLH
TRBV19	TRBJ2-1	ATAPTGVFNEQF
TRBV29-1	TRBJ2-7	SVGWGGSYEQY
TRBV11-3	TRBJ2-5	ASSPGTGGVQETQY
TRBV6-6	TRBJ2-1	ASSQAQAPSSYNEQF
TRBV4-2	TRBJ2-7	ASSQGGTSGFSYEQY
TRBV5-6	TRBJ1-1	ASSEQGGGTEAF
TRBV7-6	TRBJ2-6	ASSLGPPPVSGANVLT
TRBV5-6	TRBJ1-2	ASNRLGRPDYGYT
TRBV6-5	TRBJ2-1	AARLAAYNEQF
TRBV18	TRBJ2-1	ASSPLGTGIYNEQF
TRBV9	TRBJ2-5	ASRGTSSKTQY
TRBV3-1/TRBV3-2	TRBJ1-1	AQGGDGANTEAF
TRBV19	TRBJ1-1	ASSRTVNTEAF
TRBV5-1	TRBJ1-1	ASTQNGANTEAF
TRBV27	TRBJ2-3	ASSIVQGGLGTQY
TRBV25-1	TRBJ1-1	ASSGPGLLNTEAF
TRBV7-9	TRBJ2-3	ASSLAQNPTDTQY
TRBV6-5	TRBJ1-1	ASSYSRDTAF
TRBV13	TRBJ2-2	ASSSAGLAGGSNTGELF
TRBV5-1	TRBJ1-1	ASSLTGTVNTEAF
TRBV5-1	TRBJ2-1	ASSLAGQGSYNEQF